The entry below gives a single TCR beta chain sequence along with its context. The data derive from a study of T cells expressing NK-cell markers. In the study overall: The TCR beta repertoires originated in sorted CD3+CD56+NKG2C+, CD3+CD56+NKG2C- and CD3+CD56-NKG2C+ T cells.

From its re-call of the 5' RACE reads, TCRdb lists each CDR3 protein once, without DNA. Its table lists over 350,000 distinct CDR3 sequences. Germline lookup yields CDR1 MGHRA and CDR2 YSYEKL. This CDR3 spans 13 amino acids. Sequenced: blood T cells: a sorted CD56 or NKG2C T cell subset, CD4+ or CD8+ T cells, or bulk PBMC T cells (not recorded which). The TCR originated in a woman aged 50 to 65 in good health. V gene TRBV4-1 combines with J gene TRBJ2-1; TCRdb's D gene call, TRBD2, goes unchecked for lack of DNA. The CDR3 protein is CASSQQTRNEQFF.